A selection of T cell receptor beta chains follows, all from one sample in a study of cytomegalovirus exposure and HLA in healthy donors. The table came from immunoSEQ multiplex PCR; TCRdb's copy has only in-frame clones and leaves some out. The top ten clones hold roughly 2% of a sample with tens of thousands of clones, just over 65% of them seen once. Sequencing was done on a sample of PBMCs. The receptors were gathered from a man aged 25 to 40 in good health and CMV-seronegative. Both conserved end residues are part of each CDR3. D genes are given only for firm matches. Clone sizes are given selectively: once, few, many, or a class where the clone is expanded.

TRBV7-2	.	TRBJ2-3	.	TGTGCCAGCAGCTTAGCTTCACTCACAGATACGCAGTATTTT	CASSLASLTDTQYF
TRBV9	.	TRBJ2-7	.	TGTGCCAGCAGCATCCACCAGGGCCCCTACGAGCAGTACTTC	CASSIHQGPYEQYF
TRBV30	TRBD1	TRBJ2-5	.	TGTGCCTGGATGACAGGGGAGACCCAGTACTTC	CAWMTGETQYF
TRBV28	TRBD2	TRBJ2-7	.	TGTGCCAGCAGCCAGACTAGCGGGTCCTCCTACGAGCAGTACTTC	CASSQTSGSSYEQYF
TRBV2	TRBD1	TRBJ2-2	.	TGTGCCAGCAGGGGACAGATTAACACCGGGGAGCTGTTTTTT	CASRGQINTGELFF
TRBV4-3	TRBD2	TRBJ2-1	few	TGCGCCAGCAGCCAAGAGAGGGGGACGGGGGGGGGACCTAGCCATGAGCAGTTCTTC	CASSQERGTGGGPSHEQFF
TRBV7-8	.	TRBJ1-1	few	TGTGCCAGCAGTTCCTCCAACCCACAGGGGAACACTGAAGCTTTCTTT	CASSSSNPQGNTEAFF
TRBV6-1	.	TRBJ1-2	.	TGTGCCAGCAGTGAGCGGGGGGCCTATGGCTACACCTTC	CASSERGAYGYTF
TRBV10-3	TRBD1	TRBJ1-2	.	TGTGCCATCAGGGCTATCGACAGGGAAGGACGTTACCCCTTC	CAIRAIDREGRYPF
TRBV30	TRBD1	TRBJ1-1	.	TGTGCCTGGAGTGTCCCGAGGACAGGACGGGCTGAAGCTTTCTTT	CAWSVPRTGRAEAFF
TRBV5-1	.	TRBJ2-1	.	TGCGCCAGCAGCTTGGACGGAAGAGTCGGGGGTGAGCAGTTCTTC	CASSLDGRVGGEQFF
TRBV5-8	TRBD2	TRBJ2-5	.	TGTGCCAGCAGCTTGGGGACTAGCGGGGGAGAGACCCAGTACTTC	CASSLGTSGGETQYF
TRBV29-1	.	TRBJ1-1	.	TGCAGCGTCGGCGGGGCGGCCACTGAAGCTTTCTTT	CSVGGAATEAFF
TRBV28	.	TRBJ1-5	few	TGTGCCAGCAGTTCCCGAGGGGGGGGTCAGCCCCAGCATTTT	CASSSRGGGQPQHF
TRBV7-8	.	TRBJ2-3	.	TGTGCCAGCAGCTTAGAACTGAACCCTCCCTGGGATACGCAGTATTTT	CASSLELNPPWDTQYF
TRBV5-1	TRBD1	TRBJ1-2	few	TGCGCCAGCAGCTCAAGGGACAGGGTTACCTACACCTTC	CASSSRDRVTYTF